Sequencing of this TCR beta chain was carried out in a study of beta chain features in type 1 diabetes. Every isolated RNA sample was fully reverse transcribed, so sequencing captured expressed TCRB transcripts. Clones were sequenced by immunoSEQ multiplex PCR, and TCRdb holds only the in-frame ones, with some missing. The data show about 900,000 clones, with roughly 15% seen just once and 0.02% to 0.025% held by the top ten. V was pared by 6 bases and J by 4 bases, with 10 bases of the junction left unmatched. The germline gives CDR1 SGHAT, CDR2 FQNNGV. There are 15 residues in the CDR3. This chain links TRBV11-2 with TRBJ2-5; 8 nucleotides align to TRBD1. The clonotype was recovered from a woman aged 18-29 years in good health. Material for sequencing was naive CD4+ T cells from blood. The CDR3 DNA is TGTGCCAGCAGACGTTTCGACAGGGGAGGAGAGACCCAGTACTTC. This translates into CASRRFDRGGETQYF.